The 7 T cell receptor beta chains in this list originate from one sample, sequenced in a study of shared clonotypes between healthy human individuals. Sequencing was performed with immunoSEQ multiplex PCR; in TCRdb, only in-frame clones are kept and a portion is missing. The table shows about 1 million clones, with under 80% occurring only once. The sample consisted of memory CD4+ T cells sorted from blood. Subset noted: CD45RA-negative fraction. The receptors were sampled from a man in his late teens or twenties in good health.

This chain joins TRBV29-1 and TRBJ2-1, with TRBD2 matching over 13 bases. Losses at the gene ends were 3 bases for V and 9 bases for J; bases not matched to a gene: 14. This CDR3 is 17 amino acids long. Germline CDR1 reads SQVTM; CDR2 reads ANQGSEA. Here the CDR3 DNA reads TGCAGCGTTGACGTTGGACTAGCGGGAGCAGGGAGAAGTGAGCAGTTCTTC. Amino acids: CSVDVGLAGAGRSEQFF.

CDR3 amino acids: CASSYGTRTQETQYF. DNA for the CDR3: TGTGCCAGCAGTTACGGGACTAGAACTCAAGAGACCCAGTACTTC. The rearrangement links TRBV6-5 to TRBJ2-5, with TRBD2 matching 8 bases. This CDR3 is built from 15 residues. V was clipped by 2 bases and J by 2 bases; unmatched bases: 4. Germline CDR1 reads MNHEY; CDR2 reads SVGAGI.

The rearrangement links TRBV7-9 to TRBJ1-2; a weak D match, TRBD1 (5 bases). There are 14 residues in the CDR3. Looked up from germline, CDR1 is SEHNR and CDR2 is FQNEAQ (reference sequence). Trimming cost V 2 bases and J 4 bases, with 11 bases left between them. As DNA, the CDR3 is TGTGCCAGCAGCTTATCTCAGGGTACCTATGGCTACACCTTC. It is translated as CASSLSQGTYGYTF.

The chain is built from TRBV27 and TRBJ1-2, with TRBD1 identical over 8 bases. The CDR3 contains 14 residues. Trimming removed 6 bases from V and 4 bases from J; junction bases left unmatched: 7. Germline values: CDR1 MNHEY, CDR2 SMNVEV (reference sequence). Written as DNA, the CDR3 is TGTGCCAGCAGGGGACAGGTACAAACCTATGGCTACACCTTC. This codes for CASRGQVQTYGYTF.

The genes are TRBV11-2 and TRBJ2-7, with 8 bases lining up with TRBD2. V lost 6 bases to trimming and J lost 1 base; unmatched junction nucleotides: 5. The germline CDR1 and CDR2 sequences are SGHAT and FQNNGV. CDR3 length: 14 amino acids. In nucleotides, the CDR3 is TGTGCCAGCAGGGAACTAGCGGTTTCCTACGAGCAGTACTTC. Translating gives CASRELAVSYEQYF.

The CDR3, as DNA: TGTGCCAGCTCACCAAATACTAGCCCGGGCGAGCAGTACTTC. As protein: CASSPNTSPGEQYF. This rearrangement joins TRBV18 to TRBJ2-7; possible D gene TRBD2, 6 bases. The CDR3 totals 14 residues. The germline V gene has CDR1 KGHSH and CDR2 LQKENI. Trimming shortened V by 2 bases and J by 6 bases, and 14 bases separated the two germline ends.

The chain couples TRBV2 to TRBJ2-5; 10 nucleotides match TRBD1. This CDR3 has 15 amino acids. Germline CDR1 reads SNHLY; CDR2 reads FYNNEI. J was trimmed by 3 bases and V by 4 bases; bases with no gene match: 5. The CDR3 region has the DNA TGTGCCAGCAGTGGGGACAGGGGTGCTAAAGAGACCCAGTACTTC. Its translation: CASSGDRGAKETQYF.